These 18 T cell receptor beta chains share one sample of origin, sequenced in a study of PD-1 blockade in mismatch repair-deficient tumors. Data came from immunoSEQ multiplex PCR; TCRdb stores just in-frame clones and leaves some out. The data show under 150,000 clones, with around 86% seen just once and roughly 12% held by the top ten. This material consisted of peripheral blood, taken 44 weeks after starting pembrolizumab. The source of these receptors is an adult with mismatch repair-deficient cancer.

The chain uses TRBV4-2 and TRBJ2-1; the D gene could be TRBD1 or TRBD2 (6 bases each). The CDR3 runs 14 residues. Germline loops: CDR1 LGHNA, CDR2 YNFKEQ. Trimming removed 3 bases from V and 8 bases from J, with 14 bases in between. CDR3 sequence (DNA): TGTGCCAGCAGCCAGGTGGTCGGGGGCCATGAGCAGTTCTTC. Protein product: CASSQVVGGHEQFF.

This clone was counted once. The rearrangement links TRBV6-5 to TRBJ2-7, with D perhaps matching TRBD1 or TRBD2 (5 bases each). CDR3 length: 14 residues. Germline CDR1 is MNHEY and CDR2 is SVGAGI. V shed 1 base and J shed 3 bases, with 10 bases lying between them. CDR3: CASSYFEGHYEQYF. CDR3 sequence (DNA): TGTGCCAGCAGTTACTTTGAGGGGCACTACGAGCAGTACTTC.

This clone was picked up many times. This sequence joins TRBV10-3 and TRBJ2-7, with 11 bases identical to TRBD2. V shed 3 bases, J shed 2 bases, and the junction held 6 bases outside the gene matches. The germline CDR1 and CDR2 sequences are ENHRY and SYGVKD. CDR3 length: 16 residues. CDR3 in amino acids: CAISDPTSGSPYEQYF. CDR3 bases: TGTGCCATCAGTGACCCTACTAGCGGGAGTCCCTACGAGCAGTACTTC.

The CDR3 nucleotides read TGTGCCAGCGCCGTACTGTCAGGGAACACTGAAGCTTTCTTT. Translating it yields CASAVLSGNTEAFF. J is TRBJ1-1 and V is TRBV6-1; D gene unclear. CDR3 length equals 14 residues. The germline CDR1 and CDR2 sequences are MNHNS and SASEGT. Deletions cut 8 bases from V and 1 base from J, with 14 bases between.

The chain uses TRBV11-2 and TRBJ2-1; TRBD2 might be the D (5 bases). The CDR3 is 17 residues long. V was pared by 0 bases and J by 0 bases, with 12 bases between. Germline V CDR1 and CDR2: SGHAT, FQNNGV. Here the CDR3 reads CASSLDGKSLSYNEQFF. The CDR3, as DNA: TGTGCCAGCAGCTTAGACGGGAAAAGTCTCTCCTACAATGAGCAGTTCTTC.

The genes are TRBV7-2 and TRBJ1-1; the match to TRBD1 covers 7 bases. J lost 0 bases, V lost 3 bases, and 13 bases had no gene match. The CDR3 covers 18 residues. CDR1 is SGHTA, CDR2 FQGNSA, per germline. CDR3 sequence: CASSLDRPVVFMNTEAFF. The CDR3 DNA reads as TGTGCCAGCAGCTTGGACAGGCCAGTGGTGTTTATGAACACTGAAGCTTTCTTT. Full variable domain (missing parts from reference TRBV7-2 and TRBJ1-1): GAGVSQSPSNKVTEKGKDVELRCDPISGHTALYWYRQSLGQGLEFLIYFQGNSAPDKSGLPSDRFSAERTGGSVSTLTIQRTQQEDSAVYLCASSLDRPVVFMNTEAFFGQGTRLTVV.

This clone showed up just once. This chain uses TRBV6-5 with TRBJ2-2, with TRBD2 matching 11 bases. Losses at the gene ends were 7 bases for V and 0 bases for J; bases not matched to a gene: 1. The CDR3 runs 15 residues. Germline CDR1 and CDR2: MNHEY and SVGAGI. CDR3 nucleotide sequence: TGTGCCAGCAAGGGACTAGCGGCGAACACCGGGGAGCTGTTTTTT. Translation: CASKGLAANTGELFF.

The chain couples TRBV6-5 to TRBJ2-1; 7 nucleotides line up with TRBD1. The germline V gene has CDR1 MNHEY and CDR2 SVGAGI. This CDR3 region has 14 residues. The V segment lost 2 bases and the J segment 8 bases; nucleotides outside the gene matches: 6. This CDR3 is CASSYDGTADEQFF. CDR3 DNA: TGTGCCAGCAGTTACGACGGGACAGCAGATGAGCAGTTCTTC.

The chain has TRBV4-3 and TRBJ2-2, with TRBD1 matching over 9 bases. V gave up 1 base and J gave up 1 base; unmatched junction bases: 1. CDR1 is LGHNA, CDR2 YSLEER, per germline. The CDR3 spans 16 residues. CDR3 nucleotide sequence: TGCGCCAGCAGCCAAGTGGACAGGGGGAACACCGGGGAGCTGTTTTTT. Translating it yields CASSQVDRGNTGELFF.

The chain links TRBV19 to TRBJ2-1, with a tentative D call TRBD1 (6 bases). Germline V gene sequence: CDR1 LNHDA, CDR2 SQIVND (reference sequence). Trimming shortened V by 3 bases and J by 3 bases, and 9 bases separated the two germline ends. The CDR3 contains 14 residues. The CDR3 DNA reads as TGTGCCAGTAGTATTCTAGGGGGCTACAATGAGCAGTTCTTC. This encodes CASSILGGYNEQFF.

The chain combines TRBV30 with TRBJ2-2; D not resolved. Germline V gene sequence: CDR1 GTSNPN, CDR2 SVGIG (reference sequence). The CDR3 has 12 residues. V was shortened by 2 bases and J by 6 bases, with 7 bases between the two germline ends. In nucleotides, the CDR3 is TGTGCCTGGAGTTTCTCCCCCGGGGAGCTGTTTTTT. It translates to CAWSFSPGELFF.

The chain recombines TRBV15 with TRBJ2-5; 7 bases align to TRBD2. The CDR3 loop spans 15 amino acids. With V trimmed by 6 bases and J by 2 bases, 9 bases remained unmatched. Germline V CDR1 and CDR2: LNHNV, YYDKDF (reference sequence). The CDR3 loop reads CATRAGVAAQETQYF. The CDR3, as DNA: TGTGCCACCAGGGCGGGGGTAGCGGCTCAAGAGACCCAGTACTTC.

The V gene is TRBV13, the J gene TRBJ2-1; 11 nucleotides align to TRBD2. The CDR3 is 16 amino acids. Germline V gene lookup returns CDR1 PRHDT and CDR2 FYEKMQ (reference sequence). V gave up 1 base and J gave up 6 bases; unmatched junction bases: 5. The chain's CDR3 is CASSLVGLAGGNEQFF. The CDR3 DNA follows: TGTGCCAGCAGCTTAGTTGGGCTAGCGGGGGGCAATGAGCAGTTCTTC.

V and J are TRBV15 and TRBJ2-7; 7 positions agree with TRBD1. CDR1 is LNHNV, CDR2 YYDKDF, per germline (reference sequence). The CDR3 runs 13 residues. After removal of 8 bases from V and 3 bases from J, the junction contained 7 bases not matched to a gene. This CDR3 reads CATQNTGDYEQYF. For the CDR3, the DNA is TGTGCCACCCAGAATACAGGGGACTACGAGCAGTACTTC.

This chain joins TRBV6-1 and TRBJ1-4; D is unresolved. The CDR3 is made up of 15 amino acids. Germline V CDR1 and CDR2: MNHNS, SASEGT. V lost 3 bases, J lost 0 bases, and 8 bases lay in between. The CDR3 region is CASSEWIATNEKLFF. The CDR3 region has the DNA TGTGCCAGCAGTGAGTGGATTGCAACTAATGAAAAACTGTTTTTT.

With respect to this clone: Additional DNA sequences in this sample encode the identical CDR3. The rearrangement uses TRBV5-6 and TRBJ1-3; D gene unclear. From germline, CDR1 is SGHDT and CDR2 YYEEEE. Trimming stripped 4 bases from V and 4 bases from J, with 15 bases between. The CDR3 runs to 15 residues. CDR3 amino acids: CASSLDPIRGNTIYF. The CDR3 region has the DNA TGTGCCAGCAGCCTGGACCCAATTAGAGGAAACACCATATATTTT.

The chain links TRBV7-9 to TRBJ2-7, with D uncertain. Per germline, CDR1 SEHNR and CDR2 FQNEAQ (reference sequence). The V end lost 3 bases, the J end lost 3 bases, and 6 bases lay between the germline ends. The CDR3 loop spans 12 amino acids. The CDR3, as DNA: TGTGCCAGCAGCTTTGATCTCTACGAGCAGTACTTC. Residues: CASSFDLYEQYF. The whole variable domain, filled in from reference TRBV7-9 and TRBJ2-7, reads DTGVSQNPRHKITKRGQNVTFRCDPISEHNRLYWYRQTLGQGPEFLTYFQNEAQLEKSRLLSDRFSAERPKGSFSTLEIQRTEQGDSAMYLCASSFDLYEQYFGPGTRLTVT.

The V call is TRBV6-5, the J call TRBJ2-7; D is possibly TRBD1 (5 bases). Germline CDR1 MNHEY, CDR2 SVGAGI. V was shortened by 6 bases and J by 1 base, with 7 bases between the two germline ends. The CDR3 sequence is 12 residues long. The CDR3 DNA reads TGTGCCAGCAGCAGGGATTCCTACGAGCAGTACTTC. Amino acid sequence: CASSRDSYEQYF.